A selection of T cell receptor beta chains follows, all from one sample in a study of vaccination effects on CD4 cells after COVID-19. Sequencing was performed with immunoSEQ multiplex PCR; in TCRdb, only in-frame clones are kept and a portion is missing. The sample carries roughly 43,000 clones, about 76% recorded once. These receptors' targets are unknown. Here the sequenced sample was CD4+ T cells from PBMCs cultured with HCoV-OC43 spike peptides, taken after COVID-19 vaccination. The receptors shown here come from a human donor who received a COVID-19 vaccine. Both conserved end residues are part of each CDR3. Fields, in order: D gene, V gene, clone size, J gene, CDR3 protein, CDR3 DNA. The D gene is left open where the match is weak. A row's size may be missing; if present it is once, few, many or a size class.

TRBD2	TRBV4-1	.	TRBJ2-4	CASSQGIAGGRAKNIQYF	TGCGCCAGCAGCCAAGGGATAGCGGGGGGGCGGGCCAAAAACATTCAGTACTTC
.	TRBV6-5	.	TRBJ1-2	CASLSLGDGYTF	TGTGCCAGCCTTTCCCTTGGAGATGGCTACACCTTC
.	TRBV6-2/TRBV6-3	.	TRBJ2-5	CASSYGGARETQYF	TGTGCCAGCAGTTACGGGGGGGCCCGGGAGACCCAGTACTTC
TRBD1	TRBV27	.	TRBJ1-6	CASSFLQGNSPLHF	TGTGCCAGCAGTTTTTTACAGGGGAATTCACCCCTCCACTTT
.	TRBV5-1	.	TRBJ2-7	CASSISGDRLSYEQYF	TGCGCCAGCAGCATCTCCGGGGACCGACTCTCCTACGAGCAGTACTTC
TRBD2	TRBV3-1/TRBV3-2	few	TRBJ2-7	CASSSGLAGVEQYF	TGTGCCAGCAGCAGCGGACTAGCGGGGGTCGAGCAGTACTTC
.	TRBV11-2	.	TRBJ2-6	CASSFRLTEPGANVLTF	TGTGCCAGCAGCTTTCGCCTGACAGAACCTGGGGCCAACGTCCTGACTTTC
.	TRBV9	few	TRBJ1-1	CASSPTVGTEAFF	TGTGCCAGCAGCCCCACCGTGGGCACTGAAGCTTTCTTT
.	TRBV5-6	.	TRBJ2-7	CASSLSSFESYEQYF	TGTGCCAGCAGCTTATCAAGTTTCGAAAGCTACGAGCAGTACTTC
.	TRBV19	.	TRBJ2-1	CASNAQWGNEQFF	TGTGCCAGTAACGCCCAGTGGGGCAATGAGCAGTTCTTC
.	TRBV11-3	.	TRBJ2-2	CASSKNWGQLSAGELFF	TGTGCCAGCAGCAAAAATTGGGGCCAATTGTCCGCCGGGGAGCTGTTTTTT
.	TRBV4-2	.	TRBJ2-3	CASSQEVGSSTDTQYF	TGTGCCAGCAGCCAAGAGGTAGGGTCTAGCACAGATACGCAGTATTTT
.	TRBV7-9	.	TRBJ1-1	CASSLADSAFF	TGTGCCAGCAGCTTAGCAGATTCAGCTTTCTTT
.	TRBV6-5	.	TRBJ2-3	CASSYSRARADTQYF	TGTGCCAGCAGTTACAGTCGGGCGCGAGCAGATACGCAGTATTTT
TRBD1	TRBV27	.	TRBJ1-1	CASDTGTGEENTEAFF	TGTGCCAGTGATACCGGGACAGGGGAGGAGAACACTGAAGCTTTCTTT
.	TRBV4-1	.	TRBJ2-5	CASSQPLAGETQYF	TGCGCCAGCAGCCAGCCGCTAGCAGGAGAGACCCAGTACTTC
.	TRBV19	.	TRBJ1-3	CASMPAQGGGNTIYF	TGTGCCAGTATGCCGGCCCAGGGCGGCGGAAACACCATATATTTT
.	TRBV5-1	.	TRBJ2-5	CASSGPAPETQYF	TGCGCCAGCAGCGGTCCAGCCCCAGAGACCCAGTACTTC
TRBD1	TRBV18	.	TRBJ1-1	CASSFGTGNGEAFF	TGTGCCAGCTCGTTCGGGACAGGCAACGGTGAAGCTTTCTTT
.	TRBV5-1	few	TRBJ1-1	CASSLGARENTEAFF	TGCGCCAGCAGCTTGGGGGCAAGGGAAAACACTGAAGCTTTCTTT
TRBD1	TRBV19	.	TRBJ2-2	CASRMFGIPGQLNTGELFF	TGTGCCAGTAGGATGTTCGGGATCCCGGGACAGCTGAACACCGGGGAGCTGTTTTTT
TRBD2	TRBV7-8	.	TRBJ2-7	CASSLGGTSGRVSYEQYF	TGTGCCAGCAGCTTAGGGGGGACTAGCGGGAGAGTATCCTACGAGCAGTACTTC
.	TRBV18	.	TRBJ1-1	CASSPLDGVNTEAFF	TGTGCCAGCTCACCATTAGACGGAGTGAACACTGAAGCTTTCTTT
.	TRBV3-1/TRBV3-2	.	TRBJ2-7	CASSPGTHYEQYF	TGTGCCAGCAGCCCCGGGACTCACTACGAGCAGTACTTC
.	TRBV24-1	.	TRBJ2-7	CATSDTDLYEQYF	TGTGCCACCAGTGATACCGATCTCTACGAGCAGTACTTC
.	TRBV11-2	few	TRBJ2-4	CASSLEYIQYF	TGTGCCAGCAGCTTAGAATACATTCAGTACTTC
.	TRBV27	.	TRBJ2-4	CASSLYERAKNIQYF	TGTGCCAGCAGTTTATATGAGAGAGCCAAAAACATTCAGTACTTC
TRBD1	TRBV2	.	TRBJ2-1	CASSVRDQRGGEQFF	TGTGCCAGCAGTGTTAGGGATCAACGAGGGGGCGAGCAGTTCTTC
.	TRBV5-4	.	TRBJ1-2	CASSFTGLDGYTF	TGTGCCAGCAGCTTCACGGGGCTTGATGGCTACACCTTC